Following are 3 T cell receptor beta chains from one sample sequenced in a study of beta chain features in type 1 diabetes. As every portion of the isolated RNA was reverse transcribed, the sequencing read expressed TCRB transcripts. Clones were sequenced by immunoSEQ multiplex PCR, and TCRdb holds only the in-frame ones, with some missing. Of 130,000 to 150,000 clones detected, more than 9% appear once; the ten largest clones hold 1% to 1.5%. The specimen sequenced was naive CD4+ T cells from blood. These TCRs come from a man younger than 35 in good health.

A few counts support this clone. V usage is TRBV19 and J usage is TRBJ2-7; a possible D gene is TRBD2 (6 bases). V was shortened by 5 bases and J by 4 bases, with 12 bases between the two germline ends. This CDR3 spans 13 amino acids. CDR1 is LNHDA, CDR2 SQIVND, per germline (reference sequence). In DNA form, the CDR3 reads TGTGCCAGTAGTCCGCGGGGATCTTACGAGCAGTACTTC. It encodes CASSPRGSYEQYF.

V gene TRBV10-3 combines with J gene TRBJ1-5; 7 positions agree with TRBD1. V lost 4 bases to trimming and J lost 0 bases; unmatched junction nucleotides: 3. Germline loops: CDR1 ENHRY, CDR2 SYGVKD. The CDR3 totals 15 residues. CDR3 residues: CAISGTGDSNQPQHF. The CDR3 DNA is TGTGCCATCAGTGGGACAGGTGATAGCAATCAGCCCCAGCATTTT.

This clone was picked up one time. The rearrangement joins TRBV4-1 to TRBJ1-4; 12 nucleotides line up with TRBD1. Germline CDR1 reads MGHRA; CDR2 reads YSYEKL. V was pared by 4 bases and J by 11 bases, with 8 bases of the junction left unmatched. The CDR3 has 15 residues. CDR3 amino acids: CASSPTGTGGGKLFF. DNA of the CDR3: TGCGCCAGCAGCCCGACCGGGACAGGGGGCGGTAAACTGTTTTTT.